The 3 T cell receptor beta chains given below trace back to one sample, sequenced in a study of cytomegalovirus exposure and HLA in healthy donors. It was with 60 Vbeta and 13 Jbeta primers that the PCR ran. This table comes from immunoSEQ multiplex PCR, and its TCRdb copy is limited to in-frame clones, with some not included. The repertoire holds 100,000 or so clones, about 70% seen once, with approximately 4.8% in the top ten. The sample comprised PBMCs. These receptors originate from a woman aged 18-30 years in good health and CMV-seropositive.

A single count supports this clone. This chain uses TRBV7-8 with TRBJ2-7, with D perhaps TRBD2 (6 bases). This CDR3 contains 14 residues. The germline V and J ends were trimmed by 1 base and 3 bases, with 10 bases remaining between them. Per germline, CDR1 SGHVS and CDR2 FQNEAQ. The CDR3 DNA reads as TGTGCCAGCAGCTTAGAGGGCGGGATCTACGAGCAGTACTTC. Translation gives CASSLEGGIYEQYF. The complete variable domain, with remaining parts taken from reference TRBV7-8 and TRBJ2-7, reads GAGVSQSPRYKVAKRGQDVALRCDPISGHVSLFWYQQALGQGPEFLTYFQNEAQLDKSGLPSDRFFAERPEGSVSTLKIQRTQQEDSAVYLCASSLEGGIYEQYFGPGTRLTVT.

The V gene is TRBV28, the J gene TRBJ1-5; maybe TRBD1 (5 bases). Germline V gene data show CDR1 as MDHEN and CDR2 as SYDVKM. Trimming stripped 2 bases from V and 9 bases from J, with 20 bases between. The CDR3 extends over 16 amino acids. The CDR3 DNA is TGTGCCAGCAGTTTACGCGGGTTCAGGGCGGAGGGGCCCCAGCATTTT. It is translated as CASSLRGFRAEGPQHF.

The chain joins TRBV4-1 to TRBJ2-1, with TRBD2 matching over 8 bases. The CDR3 has 14 residues. The germline CDR1 and CDR2 sequences are MGHRA and YSYEKL. V dropped 1 base and J dropped 6; count of bases not matched to a gene: 2. In nucleotides, the CDR3 is TGCGCCAGCAGCCAAGGCGGGACTAGCAATGAGCAGTTCTTC. The encoded protein is CASSQGGTSNEQFF.